This T cell receptor (beta chain) was sequenced for a study of identical twins. Overall study findings and caveats: Diverse VJ usage suggested most zero-insertion clonotypes were not invariant T cells.

Comments on this clonotype: Its antigen remains unknown.

TCRdb analysed the 5' RACE reads with MiXCR anew, one entry per CDR3 protein. The sample has roughly 350,000 distinct CDR3 sequences; 9% to 15% are singletons. These data are also associated with another study on yellow fever vaccine responses in identical twins.

The sample comprised CD8+ T cells sorted from blood. The receptor's source is a woman between 18 and 29 years old in good health.

This CDR3 reads CASSDKTGGLQETQYF. The CDR3 DNA follows: TGTGCCAGCAGTGATAAGACAGGGGGATTACAAGAGACCCAGTACTTC. V is TRBV12-3 or TRBV12-4 and J is TRBJ2-5, with 9 nucleotides matching TRBD1. CDR3 length: 16 amino acids. Unmatched junction bases numbered 9, after V lost 5 bases and J lost 2 bases.